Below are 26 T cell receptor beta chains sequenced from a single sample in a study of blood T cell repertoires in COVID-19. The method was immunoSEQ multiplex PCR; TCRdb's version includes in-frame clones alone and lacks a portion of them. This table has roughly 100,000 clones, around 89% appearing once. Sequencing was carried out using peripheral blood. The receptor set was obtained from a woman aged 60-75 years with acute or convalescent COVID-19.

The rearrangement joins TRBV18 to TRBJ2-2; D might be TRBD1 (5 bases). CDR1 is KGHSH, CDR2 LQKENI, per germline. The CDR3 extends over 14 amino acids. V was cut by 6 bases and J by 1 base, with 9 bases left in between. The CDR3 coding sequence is TGTGCCAGCTCGCCAACAGGGAACACCGGGGAGCTGTTTTTT. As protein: CASSPTGNTGELFF.

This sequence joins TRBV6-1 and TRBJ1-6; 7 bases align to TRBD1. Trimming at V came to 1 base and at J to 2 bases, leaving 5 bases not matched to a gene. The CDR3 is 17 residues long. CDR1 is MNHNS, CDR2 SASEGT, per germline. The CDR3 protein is CASSEGATGTYNSPLHF. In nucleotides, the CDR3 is TGTGCCAGCAGTGAAGGGGCGACAGGGACCTATAATTCACCCCTCCACTTT.

CDR3: CASSLSGPIYEQYF. Written as DNA, the CDR3 is TGTGCCAGCAGTTTATCAGGCCCGATCTACGAGCAGTACTTC. V is TRBV28 and J is TRBJ2-7; no reliable D call. Germline CDR1 MDHEN, CDR2 SYDVKM. Trimming took 1 base from V and 3 from J, leaving 10 bases between them. This CDR3 is 14 amino acids long.

The CDR3 sequence: CASSLAGQANTGELFF. The CDR3 DNA follows: TGCGCCAGCAGCTTAGCGGGACAGGCGAACACCGGGGAGCTGTTTTTT. This chain joins TRBV5-1 and TRBJ2-2, with D possibly being TRBD1 (8 bases). The CDR3 extends over 16 amino acids. Trimming removed 2 bases from V and 0 bases from J, with 11 bases in between. Germline V gene sequence: CDR1 SGHRS, CDR2 YFSETQ.

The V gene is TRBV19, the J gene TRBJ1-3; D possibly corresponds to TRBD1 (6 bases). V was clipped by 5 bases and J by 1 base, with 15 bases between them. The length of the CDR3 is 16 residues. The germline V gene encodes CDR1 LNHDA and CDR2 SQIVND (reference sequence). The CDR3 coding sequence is TGTGCCAGTAGTCTCATTAACAGGGTTTCTGGAAACACCATATATTTT. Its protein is CASSLINRVSGNTIYF.

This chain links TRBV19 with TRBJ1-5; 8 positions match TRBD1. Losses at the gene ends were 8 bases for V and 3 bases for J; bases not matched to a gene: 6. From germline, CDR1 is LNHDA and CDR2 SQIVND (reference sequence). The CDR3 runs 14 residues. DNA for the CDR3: TGTGCCAGTCAGGACAGGGCCCACAATCAGCCCCAGCATTTT. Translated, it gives CASQDRAHNQPQHF.

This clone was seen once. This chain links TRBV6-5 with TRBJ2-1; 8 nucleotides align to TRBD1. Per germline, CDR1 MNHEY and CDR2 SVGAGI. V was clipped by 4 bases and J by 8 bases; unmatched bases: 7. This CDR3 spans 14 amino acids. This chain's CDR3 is CASSSQGAGYEQFF. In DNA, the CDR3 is TGTGCCAGCAGTTCTCAGGGGGCTGGGTATGAGCAGTTCTTC.

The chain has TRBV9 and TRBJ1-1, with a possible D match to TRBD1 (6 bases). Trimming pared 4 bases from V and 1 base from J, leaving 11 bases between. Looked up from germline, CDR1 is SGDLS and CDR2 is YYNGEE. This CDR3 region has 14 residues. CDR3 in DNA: TGTGCCAGCAGCCCTCGGACAGCGAACACTGAAGCTTTCTTT. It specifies CASSPRTANTEAFF.

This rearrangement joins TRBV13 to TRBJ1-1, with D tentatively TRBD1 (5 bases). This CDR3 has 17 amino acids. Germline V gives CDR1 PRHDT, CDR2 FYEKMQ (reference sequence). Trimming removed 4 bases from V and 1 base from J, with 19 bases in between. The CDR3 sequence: CASSSPHLGGRNTEAFF. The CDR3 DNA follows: TGTGCCAGCAGCTCCCCCCATTTGGGGGGAAGGAACACTGAAGCTTTCTTT.

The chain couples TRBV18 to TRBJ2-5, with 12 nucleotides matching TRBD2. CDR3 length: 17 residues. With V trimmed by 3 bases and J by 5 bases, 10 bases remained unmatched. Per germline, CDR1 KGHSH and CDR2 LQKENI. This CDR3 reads CASSPMGLAGRRETQYF. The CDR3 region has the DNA TGTGCCAGCTCACCTATGGGACTAGCGGGTAGAAGGGAGACCCAGTACTTC.

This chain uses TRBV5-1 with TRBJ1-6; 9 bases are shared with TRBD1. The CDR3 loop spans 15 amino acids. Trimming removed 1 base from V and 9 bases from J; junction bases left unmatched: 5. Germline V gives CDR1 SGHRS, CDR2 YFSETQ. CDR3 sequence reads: CASSLRGQGGSPLHF. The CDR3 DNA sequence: TGCGCCAGCAGCTTGCGGGGACAGGGAGGTTCACCCCTCCACTTT.

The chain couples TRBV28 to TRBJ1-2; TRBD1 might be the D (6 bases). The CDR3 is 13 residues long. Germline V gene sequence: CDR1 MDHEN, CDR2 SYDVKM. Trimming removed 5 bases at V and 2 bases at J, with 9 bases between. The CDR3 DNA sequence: TGTGCCAGCAGTCTACAGGGCAACTATGGCTACACCTTC. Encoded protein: CASSLQGNYGYTF.

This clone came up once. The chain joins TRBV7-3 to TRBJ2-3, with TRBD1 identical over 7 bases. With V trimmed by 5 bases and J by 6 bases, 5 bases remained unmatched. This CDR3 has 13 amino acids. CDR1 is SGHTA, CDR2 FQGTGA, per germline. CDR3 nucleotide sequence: TGTGCCAGCAGCCCAACAGGGGCCGATACGCAGTATTTT. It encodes CASSPTGADTQYF. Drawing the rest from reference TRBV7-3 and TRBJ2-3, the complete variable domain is GAGVSQTPSNKVTEKGKYVELRCDPISGHTALYWYRQSLGQGPEFLIYFQGTGAADDSGLPNDRFFAVRPEGSVSTLKIQRTERGDSAVYLCASSPTGADTQYFGPGTRLTVL.

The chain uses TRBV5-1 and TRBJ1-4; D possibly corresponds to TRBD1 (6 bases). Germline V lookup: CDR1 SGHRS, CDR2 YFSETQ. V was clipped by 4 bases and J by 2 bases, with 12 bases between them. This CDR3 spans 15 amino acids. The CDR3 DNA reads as TGCGCCAGCAGCCCAGGGGACGCGACTAATGAAAAACTGTTTTTT. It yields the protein CASSPGDATNEKLFF.

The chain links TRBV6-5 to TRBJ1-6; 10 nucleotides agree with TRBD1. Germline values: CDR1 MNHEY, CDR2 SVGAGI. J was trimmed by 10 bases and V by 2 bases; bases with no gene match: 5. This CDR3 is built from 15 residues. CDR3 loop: CASSYLGQGKSPLHF. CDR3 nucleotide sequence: TGTGCCAGCAGTTACCTGGGACAGGGGAAGTCACCCCTCCACTTT.

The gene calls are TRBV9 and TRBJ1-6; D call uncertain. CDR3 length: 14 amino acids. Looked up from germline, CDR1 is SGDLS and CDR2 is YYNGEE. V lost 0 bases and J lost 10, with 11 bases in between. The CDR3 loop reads CASSVAGSGSPLHF. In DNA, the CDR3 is TGTGCCAGCAGCGTAGCGGGGTCTGGATCACCCCTCCACTTT.

The CDR3 loop is CASSVSEPFMGEQFF. DNA of the CDR3: TGTGCCAGCAGCGTTAGCGAACCTTTCATGGGGGAGCAGTTCTTC. The V call is TRBV7-9, the J call TRBJ2-1; D possibly corresponds to TRBD2 (5 bases). V lost 5 bases, J lost 10 bases, and 21 bases lay in between. There are 15 residues in the CDR3. Germline values: CDR1 SEHNR, CDR2 FQNEAQ (reference sequence).

The CDR3 region has the DNA TGTGCCAGCAGTCTTCTCTGGAGGGTGACAGATACGCAGTATTTT. Translated, it gives CASSLLWRVTDTQYF. The rearrangement uses TRBV28 and TRBJ2-3; the D gene is possibly TRBD2 (6 bases). Germline V gives CDR1 MDHEN, CDR2 SYDVKM. This CDR3 has 15 residues. V was clipped by 5 bases and J by 3 bases, with 15 bases between them. The variable domain in full, with the rest retrieved from reference TRBV28 and TRBJ2-3, is DVKVTQSSRYLVKRTGEKVFLECVQDMDHENMFWYRQDPGLGLRLIYFSYDVKMKEKGDIPEGYSVSREKKERFSLILESASTNQTSMYLCASSLLWRVTDTQYFGPGTRLTVL.

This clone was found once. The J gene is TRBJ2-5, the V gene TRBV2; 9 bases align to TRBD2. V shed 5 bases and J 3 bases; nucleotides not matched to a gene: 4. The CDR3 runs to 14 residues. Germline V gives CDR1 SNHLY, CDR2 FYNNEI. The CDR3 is CASSPASGKETQYF. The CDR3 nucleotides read TGTGCCAGCAGTCCCGCTAGCGGGAAAGAGACCCAGTACTTC.

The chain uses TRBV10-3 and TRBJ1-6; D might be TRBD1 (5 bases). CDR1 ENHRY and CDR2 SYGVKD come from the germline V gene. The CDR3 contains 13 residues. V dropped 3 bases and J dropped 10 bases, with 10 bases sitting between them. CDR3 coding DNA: TGTGCCATCAGTGACAGGGTGAACTCACCCCTCCACTTT. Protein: CAISDRVNSPLHF.

CDR3 residues: CASRTGTSLNTEAFF. CDR3 nucleotide sequence: TGTGCCAGCAGGACCGGGACAAGCTTGAACACTGAAGCTTTCTTT. V is TRBV6-1 and J is TRBJ1-1, with D possibly being TRBD1 (6 bases). Germline V gene sequence: CDR1 MNHNS, CDR2 SASEGT. The length of the CDR3 is 15 residues. Trimming stripped 6 bases from V and 0 bases from J, with 14 bases between.

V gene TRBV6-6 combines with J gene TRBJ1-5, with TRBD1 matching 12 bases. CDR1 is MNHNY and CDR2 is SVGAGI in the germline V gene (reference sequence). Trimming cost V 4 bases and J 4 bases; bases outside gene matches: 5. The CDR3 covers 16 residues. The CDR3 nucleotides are TGTGCCAGCAGTTCACAGGGACAGGGGGCGAATCAGCCCCAGCATTTT. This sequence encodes CASSSQGQGANQPQHF.

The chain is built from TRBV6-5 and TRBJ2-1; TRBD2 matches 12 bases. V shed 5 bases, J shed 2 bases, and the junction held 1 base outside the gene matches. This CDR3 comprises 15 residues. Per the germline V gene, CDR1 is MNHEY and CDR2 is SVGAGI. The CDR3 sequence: CASSLAGGAYNEQFF. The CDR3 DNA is TGTGCCAGCAGTCTAGCGGGAGGGGCCTACAATGAGCAGTTCTTC.

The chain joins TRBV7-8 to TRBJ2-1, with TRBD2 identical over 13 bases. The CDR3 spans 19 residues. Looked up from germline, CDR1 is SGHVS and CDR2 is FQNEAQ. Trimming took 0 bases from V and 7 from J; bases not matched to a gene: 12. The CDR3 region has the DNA TGTGCCAGCAGCTTAGCGCAAGGACTAGCGGGAGTATTTAAGAATGAGCAGTTCTTC. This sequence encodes CASSLAQGLAGVFKNEQFF.

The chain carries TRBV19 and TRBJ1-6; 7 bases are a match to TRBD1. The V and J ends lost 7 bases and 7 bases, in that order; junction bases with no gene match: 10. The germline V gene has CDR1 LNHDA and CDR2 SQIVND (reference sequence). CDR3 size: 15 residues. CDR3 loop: CASTTGQAGNSPLHF. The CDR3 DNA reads TGTGCCAGTACCACCGGACAGGCCGGGAATTCACCCCTCCACTTT.

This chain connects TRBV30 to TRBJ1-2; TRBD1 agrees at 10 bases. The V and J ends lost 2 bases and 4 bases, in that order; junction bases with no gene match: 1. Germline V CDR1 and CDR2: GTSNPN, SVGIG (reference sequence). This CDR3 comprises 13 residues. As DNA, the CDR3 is TGTGCCTGGAGTCGGACAGGGGGCTATGGCTACACCTTC. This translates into CAWSRTGGYGYTF.